These T cell receptor beta chains were read from a single sample in a study of T cell repertoires in cytomegalovirus infection. Using its own MiXCR run on the reads, TCRdb lists one record per CDR3 protein. The sample lists more than 85,000 distinct CDR3 sequences, more than 20% occurring once. The material sequenced was CD8+ T cells from PBMCs. Receptors were obtained from a human donor in good health (CMV status not recorded). Some clones in this sample may be carry-over from other donors' samples. Each CDR3 is given with its conserved first and last residue. A D gene is named only where the DNA matches it firmly. Clone size appears in some rows only: once, few, many, or a class for an expanded clone.

TGTGCCAGCAGTGATCTAGAAAGGGGAGATGAGCAGTTCTTC	CASSDLERGDEQFF	.	TRBV2	TRBJ2-1	few	14
TGTGCCAGCACCTACACTCAGGGGGCGTCTGGGGCCAACGTCCTGACTTTC	CASTYTQGASGANVLTF	TRBD1	TRBV6-2/TRBV6-3	TRBJ2-6	many	17
TGTGCCAGCAGCTTAGGATCTTTAGCGGGAGCCAAAAACATTCAGTACTTC	CASSLGSLAGAKNIQYF	TRBD2	TRBV7-8	TRBJ2-4	many	17
TGTGCCAGCAGCCCCCTTGGGGGATCCTACGAGCAGTACTTC	CASSPLGGSYEQYF	.	TRBV9	TRBJ2-7	.	14
TGTGCCAGCAGCTTAGATGCAGGAAATCAGCCCCAGCATTTT	CASSLDAGNQPQHF	.	TRBV7-9	TRBJ1-5	.	14
TGTGCCAGCACCCAAGCCCAGGCAGGGATGTACAATGAGCAGTTCTTC	CASTQAQAGMYNEQFF	.	TRBV28	TRBJ2-1	many	16
TGTGCCAGCAGTGAGACAGGGTACCCAGCTGAAGCTTTCTTT	CASSETGYPAEAFF	TRBD1	TRBV2	TRBJ1-1	.	14
TGTGCCAGCAGTTTTAAGGGCAATGAGCAGTTCTTC	CASSFKGNEQFF	.	TRBV6-1	TRBJ2-1	many	12
TGCAGTGCTAGCCCAGCGGGGGGCTTAAGGGAGCAGTACTTC	CSASPAGGLREQYF	TRBD2	TRBV20-1	TRBJ2-7	.	14
TGTGCCAGCAGTTATCGGCAGCTCTCTGGAAACACCATATATTTT	CASSYRQLSGNTIYF	.	TRBV6-2/TRBV6-3	TRBJ1-3	few	15
TGTGCCAGCAGCCCGAGGATCTCACGAGGCACAGATACGCAGTATTTT	CASSPRISRGTDTQYF	.	TRBV7-8	TRBJ2-3	many	16
TGTGCCAGCAGTGGGGACAGGAGAACTGAAGCTTTCTTT	CASSGDRRTEAFF	TRBD1	TRBV12-3/TRBV12-4	TRBJ1-1	many	13
TGCGCCAGCAGCCAATTCGGGGAACCATCGACAGATACGCAGTATTTT	CASSQFGEPSTDTQYF	.	TRBV4-3	TRBJ2-3	.	16
TGTGCCAGCAGTTACGGGGATACGCAGTATTTT	CASSYGDTQYF	.	TRBV6-5	TRBJ2-3	many	11
TGTGCCAGCAGCCAAGTCGTGACAGGGCAGTTCTTC	CASSQVVTGQFF	.	TRBV14	TRBJ2-1	few	12
TGCAGTGCTAGCTTAGTTGCTAGTTCCTACAATGAGCAGTTCTTC	CSASLVASSYNEQFF	.	TRBV20-1	TRBJ2-1	.	15
TGTGCCAGCAGCGGAGGGACAGGGGGCACCAACACTGAAGCTTTCTTT	CASSGGTGGTNTEAFF	TRBD1	TRBV11-2	TRBJ1-1	few	16